This T cell receptor beta chain was captured in a study of T-cell memory formation after mild COVID-19. Study-wide results and limits: There was a balanced CD4/CD8 profile in clones contracting day 15 to 85, and later expanders leaned CD4+.

Germline CDR1 reads GTSNPN; CDR2 reads SVGIG (reference sequence). The CDR3 runs 13 residues. The trim removed 4 bases at V and 6 bases at J, leaving 5 bases unmatched. TCRdb called the 5' RACE reads again in MiXCR, with one record for every CDR3 protein. This sample has hundreds of thousands of distinct CDR3 sequences, with 15% to 20% found just once. This clonotype was detected many times. No antigen is known for it. Sequences were obtained from PBMCs or a T cell subset sorted from them (not recorded which). This TCR derives from an adult woman who had mild COVID-19 (a few samples of this study predate the infection). Cell type and time point are not known. The chain has TRBV30 and TRBJ2-1; 8 bases map to TRBD2. This chain's CDR3 is CAWTVGRANEQFF. As DNA, the CDR3 is TGTGCCTGGACAGTCGGGAGGGCCAATGAGCAGTTCTTC.